This T cell receptor (beta chain) was observed in a study of blood T cells in healthy people across ages. To note about this clonotype: Its target is unknown. The conserved phenylalanine or tryptophan is not found at the CDR3 terminus, so this likely reflects a read error.

Primed by a sample-barcoded 5' primer and a J-beta primer mix, a second PCR proceeded for 7 to 11 cycles. Researchers report that each sample yielded at least 3 million CDR3-containing paired-end reads. TCRdb ran MiXCR on the 5' RACE reads and lists one entry per CDR3 protein. Counted here are 270,000 or so distinct CDR3 sequences, 25% to 30% occurring once; the ten biggest clones make up approximately 28%. Per the germline V gene, CDR1 is PRHDT and CDR2 is FYEKMQ (reference sequence). Trimming shortened V by 4 bases and J by 5 bases, and 5 bases separated the two germline ends. The CDR3 loop spans 11 amino acids. The study, taken as a whole, reports: What prevented conclusive comparison of naive and antigen-experienced cells was that PBMCs were unsorted.

The sample consisted of blood. This TCR was recovered from an older woman in good health. The chain employs TRBV13 and TRBJ2-5, with D possibly matching TRBD1 (5 bases). The CDR3 DNA follows: TGTGCCAGCAGCTCAGGGGAGACCCAGTACCTC. It codes for CASSSGETQYL.